This TCR beta chain was found in a study of T cell responses to AZD1222 COVID-19 vaccine. Sequencing used immunoSEQ multiplex PCR; TCRdb keeps in-frame clones, though not all of them. Of 150,000 or so clones listed, 85% to 90% were seen once; the top ten hold about 4.3%. The CDR3 covers 16 residues. CDR1 is KGHSH, CDR2 LQKENI, per germline. V was pared by 7 bases and J by 6 bases, with 16 bases of the junction left unmatched. The sequence was obtained from an adult who received the MenACWY meningococcal vaccine as a control. This chain links TRBV18 with TRBJ2-3; TRBD2 aligns across 7 bases. Source: peripheral blood, taken 28 days after the second dose of the MenACWY control vaccine. CDR3 in amino acids: CASYPQTAGSPDTQYF. DNA of the CDR3: TGTGCCAGCTATCCCCAAACAGCGGGGAGCCCGGATACGCAGTATTTT.